This T cell receptor (beta chain) was observed in a study of blood T cell repertoires in COVID-19. The wider study: PBMCs, B-cell-depleted T cells, or T cells were the source of the cDNA or gDNA that made up the material.

Original analysis: Amplification from reference gene primers served as the basis for estimated nucleated cell counts. Profiled with immunoSEQ multiplex PCR; TCRdb holds only in-frame clones, not every one. V, J and clone size are those of that table, while D and trimming were read from the DNA. Counted here are fewer than 350,000 clones, less than 85% occurring once; the ten biggest clones make up about 2.5%. Study members were between 18 and 89 years old and lived in approximately 25 US regions. Two negative PCRs, clearance, or symptom resolution had been documented for recovered Cohort 3 donors. Germline lookup yields CDR1 SGHVS and CDR2 FNYEAQ. The J segment lost 1 base and the V segment lost 4 bases, leaving 9 bases of the junction unmatched. The CDR3 runs 17 residues.

What was sequenced was PBMCs or T cells enriched from blood (not recorded which). The rearrangement joins TRBV7-6 to TRBJ2-1; 8 bases map to TRBD2. The TCR sequence derives from a woman aged 45 to 65 who had recovered from COVID-19. In nucleotides, the CDR3 is TGTGCCAGCAGCTCACGTTTAGCGGGACTGTCCTACAATGAGCAGTTCTTC. Translation gives CASSSRLAGLSYNEQFF. The full variable domain, completed using reference TRBV7-6 and TRBJ2-1, is GAGVSQSPRYKVTKRGQDVALRCDPISGHVSLYWYRQALGQGPEFLTYFNYEAQQDKSGLPNDRFSAERPEGSISTLTIQRTEQRDSAMYRCASSSRLAGLSYNEQFFGPGTRLTVL.